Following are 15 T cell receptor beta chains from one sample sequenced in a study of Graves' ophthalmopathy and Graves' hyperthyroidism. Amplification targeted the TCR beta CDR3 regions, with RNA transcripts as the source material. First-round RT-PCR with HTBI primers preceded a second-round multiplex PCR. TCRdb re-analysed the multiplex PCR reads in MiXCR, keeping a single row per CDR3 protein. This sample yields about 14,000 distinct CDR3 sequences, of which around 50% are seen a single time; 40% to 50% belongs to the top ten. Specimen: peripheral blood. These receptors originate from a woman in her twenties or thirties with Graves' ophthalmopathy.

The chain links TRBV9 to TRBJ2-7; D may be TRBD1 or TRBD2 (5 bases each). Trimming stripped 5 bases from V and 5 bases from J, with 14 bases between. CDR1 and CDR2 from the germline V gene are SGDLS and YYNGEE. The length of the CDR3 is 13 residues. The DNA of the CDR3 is TGTGCCAGCAGTGGACGGGACCCCAACGAGCAGTACTTC. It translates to CASSGRDPNEQYF.

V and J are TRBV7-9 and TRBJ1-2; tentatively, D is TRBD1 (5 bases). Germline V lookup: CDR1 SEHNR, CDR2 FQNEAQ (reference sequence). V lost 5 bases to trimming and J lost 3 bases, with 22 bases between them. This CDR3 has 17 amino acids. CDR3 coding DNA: TGTGCCAGCAGCCCCGCCCAGGGTGGACCGTTAGACTATGGCTACACCTTC. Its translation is CASSPAQGGPLDYGYTF.

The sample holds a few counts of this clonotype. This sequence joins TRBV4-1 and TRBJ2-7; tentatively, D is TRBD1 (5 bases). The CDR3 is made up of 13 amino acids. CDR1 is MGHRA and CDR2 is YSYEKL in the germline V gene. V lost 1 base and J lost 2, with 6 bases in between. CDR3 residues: CASSQGRAYEQYF. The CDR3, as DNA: TGCGCCAGCAGCCAAGGCAGGGCCTACGAGCAGTACTTC.

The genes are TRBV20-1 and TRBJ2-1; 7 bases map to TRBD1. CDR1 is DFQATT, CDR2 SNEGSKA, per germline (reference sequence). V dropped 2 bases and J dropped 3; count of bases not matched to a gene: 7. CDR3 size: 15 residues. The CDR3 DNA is TGCAGTGCTAGACGAGCCGGGACAGACTACAATGAGCAGTTCTTC. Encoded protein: CSARRAGTDYNEQFF.

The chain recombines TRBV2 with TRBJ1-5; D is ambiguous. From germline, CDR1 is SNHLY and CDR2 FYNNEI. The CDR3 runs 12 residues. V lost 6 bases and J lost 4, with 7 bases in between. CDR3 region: CASRYENQPQHF. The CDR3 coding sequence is TGTGCCAGCAGGTATGAGAATCAGCCCCAGCATTTT.

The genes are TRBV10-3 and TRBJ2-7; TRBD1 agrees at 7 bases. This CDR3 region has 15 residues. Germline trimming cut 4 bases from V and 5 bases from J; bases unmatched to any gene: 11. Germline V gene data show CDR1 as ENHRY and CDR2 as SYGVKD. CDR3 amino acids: CAISARLGQVNEQYF. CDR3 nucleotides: TGTGCCATCAGTGCTAGGCTTGGACAGGTCAACGAGCAGTACTTC.

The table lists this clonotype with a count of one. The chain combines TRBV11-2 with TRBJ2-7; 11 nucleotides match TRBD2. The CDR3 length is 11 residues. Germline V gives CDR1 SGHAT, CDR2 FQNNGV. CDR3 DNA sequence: TGTACCAGTAGCGGGAGGGACGAGCAGTACGTC. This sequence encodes CTSSGRDEQYV.

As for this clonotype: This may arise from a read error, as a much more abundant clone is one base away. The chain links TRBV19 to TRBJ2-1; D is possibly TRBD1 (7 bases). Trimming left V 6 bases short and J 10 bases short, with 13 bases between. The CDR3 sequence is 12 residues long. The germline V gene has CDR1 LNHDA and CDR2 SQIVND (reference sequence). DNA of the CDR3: TGTGCCAGTAGAACCGCAGGGGGGGAGCAGTTCTTC. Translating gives CASRTAGGEQFF. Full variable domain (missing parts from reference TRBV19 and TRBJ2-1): DGGITQSPKYLFRKEGQNVTLSCEQNLNHDAMYWYRQDPGQGLRLIYYSQIVNDFQKGDIAEGYSVSREKKESFPLTVTSAQKNPTAFYLCASRTAGGEQFFGPGTRLTVL.

The CDR3 protein is CASSRRGGTGELFF. The CDR3 DNA is TGTGCCAGTAGTAGGAGGGGTGGCACCGGGGAGCTGTTTTTT. This chain joins TRBV19 and TRBJ2-2; TRBD2 is a possible D gene (6 bases). V lost 4 bases to trimming and J lost 4 bases, with 10 bases between them. Germline V gene sequence: CDR1 LNHDA, CDR2 SQIVND (reference sequence). This CDR3 is built from 14 residues.

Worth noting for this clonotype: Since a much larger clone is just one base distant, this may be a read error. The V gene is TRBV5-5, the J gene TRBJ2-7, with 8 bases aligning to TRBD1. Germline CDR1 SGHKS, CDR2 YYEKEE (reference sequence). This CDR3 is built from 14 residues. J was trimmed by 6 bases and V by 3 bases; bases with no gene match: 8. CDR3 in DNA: TGTGCCAGCAGCTCCACCAGGGGGCGCGCCGAGCAGTACTTC. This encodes CASSSTRGRAEQYF.

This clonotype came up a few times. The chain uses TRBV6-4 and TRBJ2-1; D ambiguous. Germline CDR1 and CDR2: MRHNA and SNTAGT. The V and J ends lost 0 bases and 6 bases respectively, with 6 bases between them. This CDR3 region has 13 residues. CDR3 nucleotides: TGTGCCAGCAGTGACTCAGACGTCAATGAGCAGTTCTTC. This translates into CASSDSDVNEQFF.

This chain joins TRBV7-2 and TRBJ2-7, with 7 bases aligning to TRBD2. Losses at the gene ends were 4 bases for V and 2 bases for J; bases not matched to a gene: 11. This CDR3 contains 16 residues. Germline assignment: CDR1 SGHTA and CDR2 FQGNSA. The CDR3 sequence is CASSSIGLVGAYEQYF. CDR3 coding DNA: TGTGCCAGCAGCTCCATCGGACTAGTGGGAGCCTACGAGCAGTACTTC.

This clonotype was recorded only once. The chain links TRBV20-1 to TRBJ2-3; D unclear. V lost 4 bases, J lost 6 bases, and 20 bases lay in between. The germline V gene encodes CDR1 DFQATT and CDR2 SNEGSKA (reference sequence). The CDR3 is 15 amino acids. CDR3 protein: CSATNPRGPSDTQYF. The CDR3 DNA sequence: TGCAGTGCTACCAATCCCCGAGGCCCGTCGGATACGCAGTATTTT.

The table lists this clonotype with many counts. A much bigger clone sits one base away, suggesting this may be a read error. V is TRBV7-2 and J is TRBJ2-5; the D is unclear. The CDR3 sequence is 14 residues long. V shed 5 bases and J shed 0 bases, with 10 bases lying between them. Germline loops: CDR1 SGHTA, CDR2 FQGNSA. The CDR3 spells CASSLWKNQETQYF. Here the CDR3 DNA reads TGTGCCAGCAGCCTTTGGAAGAACCAAGAGACCCAGTACTTC.

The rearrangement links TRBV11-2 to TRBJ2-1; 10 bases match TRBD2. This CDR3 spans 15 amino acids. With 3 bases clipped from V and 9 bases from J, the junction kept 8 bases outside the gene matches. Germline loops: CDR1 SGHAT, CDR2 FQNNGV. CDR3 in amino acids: CASSFSAGTSVEQFF. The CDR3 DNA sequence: TGTGCCAGCAGCTTCAGCGCAGGGACTAGCGTTGAGCAGTTCTTC.